The present TCR beta chain was sequenced within a study of vaccination effects on CD4 cells after COVID-19. Study-wide results and limits: Only a few convalescent patients and no early post-infection timepoints featured in the study. Clones of infection and vaccine origin contracted markedly late after vaccination.

Peptide-pool stimulation followed by sequencing identified expanded antigen-specific CD4+ clonotypes in the ViraFEST assay. Following a roughly ten-day culture, CD4+ T cells were purified. Prior SARS-CoV-2 infection was absent in the vaccine recipients, as shown by negative nucleocapsid antibodies. A few million PBMC per well received about 10 IU/ml IL-2 and 9 to 10 ug/ml peptides in culture. It was on days 3 and 7 that half the medium was replaced with IL-2 medium. The protocol was immunoSEQ multiplex PCR, while the TCRdb copy is restricted to in-frame clones and leaves out a portion. The profile shows fewer than 65,000 clones, approximately 75% of them singletons. This clone has just a few counts. Its antigen remains unidentified. The ends were cut back, 6 bases at V and 4 bases at J, with 12 bases in the middle. The CDR3 runs 13 residues. Germline V CDR1 and CDR2: SNHLY, FYNNEI.

This chain connects TRBV2 to TRBJ1-2; D is ambiguous. This TCR came from a human donor who received a COVID-19 vaccine. Specimen: CD4+ T cells from PBMCs cultured with HCoV-OC43 spike peptides, collected before COVID-19 vaccination. Stated subset: HCoV-OC43 spike overlapping peptide pool stimulation. Here the CDR3 DNA reads TGTGCCAGCAGGCCCATAATAAGCTATGGCTACACCTTC. Amino acids: CASRPIISYGYTF.